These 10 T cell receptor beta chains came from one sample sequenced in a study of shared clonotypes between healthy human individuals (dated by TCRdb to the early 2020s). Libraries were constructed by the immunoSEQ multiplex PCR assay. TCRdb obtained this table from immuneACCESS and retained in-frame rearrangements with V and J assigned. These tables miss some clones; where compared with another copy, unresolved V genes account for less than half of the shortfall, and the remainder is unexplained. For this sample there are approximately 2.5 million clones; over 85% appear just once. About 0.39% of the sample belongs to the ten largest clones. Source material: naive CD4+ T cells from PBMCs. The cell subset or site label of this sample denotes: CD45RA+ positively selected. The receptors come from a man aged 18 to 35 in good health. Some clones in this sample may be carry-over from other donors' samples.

The CDR3 is CASSPGQDSGNTIYF. In nucleotides, the CDR3 is TGCGCCAGCAGCCCAGGACAGGACTCTGGAAACACCATATATTTT. The chain recombines TRBV4-3 with TRBJ1-3; 7 nucleotides align to TRBD1. The V gene end was trimmed by 4 bases and the J gene end by 0 bases; junction bases not matched to a gene: 3. Germline CDR1 is LGHNA and CDR2 is YSLEER. CDR3 length: 15 amino acids.

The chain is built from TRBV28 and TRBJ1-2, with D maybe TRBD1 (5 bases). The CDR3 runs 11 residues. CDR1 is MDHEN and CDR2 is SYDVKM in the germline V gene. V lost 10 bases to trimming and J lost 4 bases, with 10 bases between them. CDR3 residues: CATGQSYGYTF. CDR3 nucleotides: TGTGCCACGGGGCAAAGCTATGGCTACACCTTC.

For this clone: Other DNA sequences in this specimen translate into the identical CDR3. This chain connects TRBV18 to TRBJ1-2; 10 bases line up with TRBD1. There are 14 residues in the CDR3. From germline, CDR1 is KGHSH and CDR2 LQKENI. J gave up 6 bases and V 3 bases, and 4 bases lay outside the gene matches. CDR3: CASSPGTGEDGYTF. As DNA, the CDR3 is TGTGCCAGCTCACCTGGGACAGGGGAGGATGGCTACACCTTC.

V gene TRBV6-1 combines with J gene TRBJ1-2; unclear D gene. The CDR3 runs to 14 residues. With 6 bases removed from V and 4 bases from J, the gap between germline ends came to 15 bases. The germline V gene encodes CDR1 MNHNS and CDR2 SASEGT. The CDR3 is CASSAAGRSYGYTF. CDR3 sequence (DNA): TGTGCCAGCAGCGCGGCGGGCAGAAGCTATGGCTACACCTTC.

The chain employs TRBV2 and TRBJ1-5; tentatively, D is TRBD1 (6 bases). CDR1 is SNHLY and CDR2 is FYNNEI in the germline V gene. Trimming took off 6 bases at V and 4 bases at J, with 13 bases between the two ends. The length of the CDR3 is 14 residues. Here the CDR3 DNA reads TGTGCCAGCAGAACCAGGGGAGGGAATCAGCCCCAGCATTTT. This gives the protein CASRTRGGNQPQHF.

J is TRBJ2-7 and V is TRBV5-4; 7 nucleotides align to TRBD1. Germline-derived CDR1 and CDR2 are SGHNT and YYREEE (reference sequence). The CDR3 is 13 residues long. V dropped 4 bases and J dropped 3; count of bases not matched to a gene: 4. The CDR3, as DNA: TGTGCCAGCAGCCCCTGGACAGGCTACGAGCAGTACTTC. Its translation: CASSPWTGYEQYF.

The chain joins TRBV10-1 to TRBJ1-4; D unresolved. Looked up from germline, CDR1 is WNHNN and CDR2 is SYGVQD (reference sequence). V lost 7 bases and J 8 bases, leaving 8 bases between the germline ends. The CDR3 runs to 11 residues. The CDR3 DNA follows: TGCGCCAGCATAGTCGGGGAAAAACTGTTTTTT. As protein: CASIVGEKLFF.

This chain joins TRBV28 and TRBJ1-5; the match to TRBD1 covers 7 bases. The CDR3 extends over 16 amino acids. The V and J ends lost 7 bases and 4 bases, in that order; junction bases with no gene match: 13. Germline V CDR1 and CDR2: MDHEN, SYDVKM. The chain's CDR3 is CASTVYRGVGNQPQHF. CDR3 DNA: TGTGCCAGCACGGTATACAGGGGAGTGGGAAATCAGCCCCAGCATTTT.

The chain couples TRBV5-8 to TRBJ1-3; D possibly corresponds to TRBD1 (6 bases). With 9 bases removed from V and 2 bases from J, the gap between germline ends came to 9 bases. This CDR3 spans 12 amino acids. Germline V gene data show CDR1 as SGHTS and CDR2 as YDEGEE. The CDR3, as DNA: TGTGCCACAAGGGGGGCTGGAAACACCATATATTTT. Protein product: CATRGAGNTIYF.

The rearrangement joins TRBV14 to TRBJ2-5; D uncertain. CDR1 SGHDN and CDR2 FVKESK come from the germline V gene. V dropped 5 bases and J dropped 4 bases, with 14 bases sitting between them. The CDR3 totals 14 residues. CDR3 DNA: TGTGCCAGCAGCTTAAACCCACAGAGAGAGACCCAGTACTTC. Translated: CASSLNPQRETQYF.